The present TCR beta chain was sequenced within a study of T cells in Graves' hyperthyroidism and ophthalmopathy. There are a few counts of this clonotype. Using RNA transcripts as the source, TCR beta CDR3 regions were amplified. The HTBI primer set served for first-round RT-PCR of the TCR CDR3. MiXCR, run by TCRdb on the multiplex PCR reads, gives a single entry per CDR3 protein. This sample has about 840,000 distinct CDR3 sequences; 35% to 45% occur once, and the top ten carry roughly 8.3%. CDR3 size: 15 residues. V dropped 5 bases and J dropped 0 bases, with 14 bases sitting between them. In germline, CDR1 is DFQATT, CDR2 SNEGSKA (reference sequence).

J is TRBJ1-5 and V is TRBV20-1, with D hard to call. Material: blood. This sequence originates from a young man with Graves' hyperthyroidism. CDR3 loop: CSAYPSSFSNQPQHF. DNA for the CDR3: TGCAGTGCTTACCCCAGCTCCTTTAGCAATCAGCCCCAGCATTTT.